The 2 T cell receptor beta chains listed next were all sequenced from one sample in a study of cytomegalovirus exposure and HLA in healthy donors. The PCR ran on 60 Vbeta and 13 Jbeta primers. The method was immunoSEQ multiplex PCR; TCRdb's version includes in-frame clones alone and lacks a portion of them. The repertoire holds 60,000 to 75,000 clones, with more than 65% as singletons. Sequenced: PBMCs. These receptor sequences come from a woman aged 25 to 39 in good health and CMV-seronegative.

The chain is built from TRBV6-5 and TRBJ2-3, with a possible D match to TRBD2 (5 bases). The CDR3 has 13 amino acids. Trimming shortened V by 5 bases and J by 4 bases, and 10 bases separated the two germline ends. Germline-derived CDR1 and CDR2 are MNHEY and SVGAGI. This CDR3 reads CASSRGFADTQYF. CDR3 nucleotides: TGTGCCAGCAGTCGGGGATTCGCAGATACGCAGTATTTT.

There are a few counts of this clone. The CDR3 nucleotides are TGTGCCAGCAGCTCGGAGACAGGACCCTCACCCCTCCACTTT. Translated, it gives CASSSETGPSPLHF. The rearrangement uses TRBV7-2 and TRBJ1-6; tentative D call: TRBD1 (6 bases). V gave up 4 bases and J gave up 10 bases, with 14 bases separating them. The CDR3 totals 14 residues. The V gene's germline CDR1 is SGHTA and CDR2 FQGNSA. The full variable domain, its missing parts supplied by reference TRBV7-2 and TRBJ1-6, is GAGVSQSPSNKVTEKGKDVELRCDPISGHTALYWYRQSLGQGLEFLIYFQGNSAPDKSGLPSDRFSAERTGGSVSTLTIQRTQQEDSAVYLCASSSETGPSPLHFGNGTRLTVT.